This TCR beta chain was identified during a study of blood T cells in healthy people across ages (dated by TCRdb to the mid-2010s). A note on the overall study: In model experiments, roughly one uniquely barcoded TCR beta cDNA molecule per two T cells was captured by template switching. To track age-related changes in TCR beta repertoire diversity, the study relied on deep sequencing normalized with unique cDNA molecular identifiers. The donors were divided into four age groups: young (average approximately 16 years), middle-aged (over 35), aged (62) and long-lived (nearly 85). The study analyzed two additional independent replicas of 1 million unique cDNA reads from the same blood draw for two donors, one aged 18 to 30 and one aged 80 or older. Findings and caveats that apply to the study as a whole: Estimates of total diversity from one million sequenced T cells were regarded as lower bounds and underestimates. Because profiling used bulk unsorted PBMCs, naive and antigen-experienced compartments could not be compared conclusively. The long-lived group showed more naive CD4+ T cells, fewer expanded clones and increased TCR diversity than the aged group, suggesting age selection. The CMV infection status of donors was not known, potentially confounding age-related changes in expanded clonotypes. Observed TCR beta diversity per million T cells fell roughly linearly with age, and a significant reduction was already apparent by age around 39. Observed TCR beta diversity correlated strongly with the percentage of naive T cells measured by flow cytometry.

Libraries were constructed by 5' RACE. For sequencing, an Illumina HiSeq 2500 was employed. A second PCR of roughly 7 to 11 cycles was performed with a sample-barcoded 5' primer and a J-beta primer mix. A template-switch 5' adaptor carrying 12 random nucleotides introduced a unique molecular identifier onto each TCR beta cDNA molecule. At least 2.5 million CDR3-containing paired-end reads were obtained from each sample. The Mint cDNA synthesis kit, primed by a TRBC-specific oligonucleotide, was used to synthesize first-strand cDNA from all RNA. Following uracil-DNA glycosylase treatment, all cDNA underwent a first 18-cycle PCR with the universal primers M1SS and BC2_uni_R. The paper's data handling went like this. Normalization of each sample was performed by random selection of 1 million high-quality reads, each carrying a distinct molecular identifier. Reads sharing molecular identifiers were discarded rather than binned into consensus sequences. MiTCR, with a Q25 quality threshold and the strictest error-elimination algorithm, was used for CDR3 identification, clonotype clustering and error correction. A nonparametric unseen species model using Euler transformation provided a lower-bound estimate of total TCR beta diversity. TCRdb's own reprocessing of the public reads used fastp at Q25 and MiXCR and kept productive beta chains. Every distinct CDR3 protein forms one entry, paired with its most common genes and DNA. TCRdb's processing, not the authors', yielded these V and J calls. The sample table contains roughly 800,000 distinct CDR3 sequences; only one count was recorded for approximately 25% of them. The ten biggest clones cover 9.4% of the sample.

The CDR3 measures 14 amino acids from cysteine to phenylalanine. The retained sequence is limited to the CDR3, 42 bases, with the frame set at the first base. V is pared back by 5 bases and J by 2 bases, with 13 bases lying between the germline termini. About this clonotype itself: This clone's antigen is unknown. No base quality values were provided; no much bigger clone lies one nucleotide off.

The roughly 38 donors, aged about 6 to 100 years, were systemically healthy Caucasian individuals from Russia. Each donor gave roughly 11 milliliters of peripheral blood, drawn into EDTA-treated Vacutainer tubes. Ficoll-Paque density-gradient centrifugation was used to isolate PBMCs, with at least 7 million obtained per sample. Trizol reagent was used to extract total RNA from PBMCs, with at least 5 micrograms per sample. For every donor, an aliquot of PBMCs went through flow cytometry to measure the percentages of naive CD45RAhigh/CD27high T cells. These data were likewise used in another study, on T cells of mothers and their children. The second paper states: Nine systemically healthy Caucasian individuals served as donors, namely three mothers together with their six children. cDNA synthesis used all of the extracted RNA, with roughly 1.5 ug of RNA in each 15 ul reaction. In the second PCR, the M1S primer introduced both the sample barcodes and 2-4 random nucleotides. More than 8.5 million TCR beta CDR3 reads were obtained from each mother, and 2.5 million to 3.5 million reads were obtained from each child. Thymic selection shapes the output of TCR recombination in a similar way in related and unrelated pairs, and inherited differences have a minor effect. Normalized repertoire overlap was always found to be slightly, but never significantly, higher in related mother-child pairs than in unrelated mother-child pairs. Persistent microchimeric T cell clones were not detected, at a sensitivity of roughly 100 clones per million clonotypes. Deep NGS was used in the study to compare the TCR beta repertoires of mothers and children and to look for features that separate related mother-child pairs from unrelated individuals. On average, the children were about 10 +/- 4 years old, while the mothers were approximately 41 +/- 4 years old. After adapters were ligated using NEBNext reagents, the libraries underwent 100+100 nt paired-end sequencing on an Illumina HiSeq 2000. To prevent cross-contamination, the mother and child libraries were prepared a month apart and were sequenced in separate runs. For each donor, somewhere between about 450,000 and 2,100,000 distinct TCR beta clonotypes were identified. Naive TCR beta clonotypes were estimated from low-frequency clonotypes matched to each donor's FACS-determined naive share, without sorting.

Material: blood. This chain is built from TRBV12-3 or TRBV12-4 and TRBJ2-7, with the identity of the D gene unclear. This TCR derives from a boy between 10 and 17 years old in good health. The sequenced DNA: TGTGCCAGCAGTCCGGCACTGGGCCCCTACGAGCAGTACTTC. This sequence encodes CASSPALGPYEQYF.